This T cell receptor (beta chain) was sequenced in a study of Graves' ophthalmopathy and Graves' hyperthyroidism. Study background: Upon initial diagnosis and before any treatment, peripheral blood was collected. Study-wide findings and caveats: The model predicted progression of ophthalmopathy with a sensitivity of roughly 70%, and its specificity was 72.22%. Discriminating ophthalmopathy from stable hyperthyroidism, a 13-signature model attained a sensitivity of about 90% and a specificity of just under 84%.

This clonotype was seen many times. Antigen: not known. RNA served as the template for amplifying TCR beta CDR3 regions. First-round RT-PCR employed HTBI primers, with a second-round multiplex PCR after it. TCRdb itself ran the multiplex PCR reads through MiXCR, one entry per CDR3 protein. This table has 450,000 or so distinct CDR3 sequences, around 15% appearing once. V was pared by 3 bases and J by 6 bases, with 12 bases between. There are 13 residues in the CDR3. In germline, CDR1 is MGHRA, CDR2 YSYEKL. The sequencing input was blood. The sequence was collected from a woman aged 25 to 45 with Graves' ophthalmopathy. The chain has TRBV4-1 and TRBJ2-7; no reliable D call. The CDR3 sequence is CASSHPGNREQYF. CDR3 coding DNA: TGCGCCAGCAGCCACCCTGGGAATCGCGAGCAGTACTTC.